This T cell receptor beta chain was retrieved from a study of blood T cell repertoires in COVID-19. For the study at large: Specimens from acute and convalescent COVID-19 originated in the United States, Italy and Spain. Sources were T cells, B-cell-depleted T cells, or PBMCs; the material itself was cDNA or gDNA.

Original handling: Reference gene primer amplification yielded estimated nucleated cell counts. Clones were read by immunoSEQ multiplex PCR, and TCRdb kept only the in-frame ones, dropping some. The V and J calls and the clone size are those of that table, but D and trimming were determined from the DNA. Of roughly 150,000 clones in the sample, 80% to 90% were seen once. J lost 7 bases, V lost 2 bases, and 7 bases had no gene match. Germline values: CDR1 SGDLS, CDR2 YYNGEE. The CDR3 length is 16 residues. This receptor was taken from a woman aged 45-60 years in a cohort sampled during active or convalescent COVID-19. Sequencing used peripheral blood. This chain links TRBV9 with TRBJ2-3; 13 positions match TRBD2. The CDR3 region is CASSVGLAGEGNTQYF. The CDR3 DNA sequence: TGTGCCAGCAGCGTCGGACTAGCGGGGGAGGGAAATACGCAGTATTTT.